These 29 T cell receptor beta chains share one sample of origin, sequenced in a study of T cells after posttransplantation cyclophosphamide. Some clones are missing from TCRdb's copy, which holds only in-frame ones; the method was immunoSEQ multiplex PCR. Of some 53,000 clones detected, about 86% appear once; the ten largest clones hold approximately 2.6%. Sequencing used PBMCs. All receptors derive from a man younger than 45 with a blood cancer, CMV-positive, and with a related stem cell donor.

V gene TRBV6-6 combines with J gene TRBJ1-1, with a weak D call TRBD1 (6 bases). The V and J ends lost 2 bases and 10 bases respectively, with 14 bases between them. Germline-derived CDR1 and CDR2 are MNHNY and SVGAGI (reference sequence). This CDR3 contains 13 residues. The CDR3 DNA is TGTGCCAGCAGTTACCCCAGGGGTGGGACAGCTTTCTTT. Protein: CASSYPRGGTAFF.

The rearrangement uses TRBV30 and TRBJ1-3; D unresolved. Deletions cut 3 bases from V and 4 bases from J, with 19 bases between. Germline V lookup: CDR1 GTSNPN, CDR2 SVGIG (reference sequence). This CDR3 contains 16 residues. CDR3 residues: CAWSPTKWTNGNTIYF. The CDR3 DNA follows: TGTGCCTGGAGCCCGACTAAATGGACGAACGGAAACACCATATATTTT.

V and J are TRBV11-3 and TRBJ2-2, with TRBD2 matching over 8 bases. This CDR3 is built from 17 residues. V gave up 3 bases and J gave up 2 bases; unmatched junction bases: 8. Germline loops: CDR1 SGHNT, CDR2 YENEEA. Here the CDR3 DNA reads TGTGCCAGCAGCTTCGGGGGGGGACTACCCAACACCGGGGAGCTGTTTTTT. Its protein is CASSFGGGLPNTGELFF. The whole variable domain, filled in from reference TRBV11-3 and TRBJ2-2, reads EAGVVQSPRYKIIEKKQPVAFWCNPISGHNTLYWYLQNLGQGPELLIRYENEEAVDDSQLPKDRFSAERLKGVDSTLKIQPAELGDSAVYLCASSFGGGLPNTGELFFGEGSRLTVL.

The V call is TRBV28, the J call TRBJ1-4; D unresolved. Per germline, CDR1 MDHEN and CDR2 SYDVKM. With 5 bases removed from V and 4 bases from J, the gap between germline ends came to 14 bases. This CDR3 has 15 amino acids. CDR3 sequence: CASSPPGGVNEKLFF. In nucleotides, the CDR3 is TGTGCCAGCAGTCCACCAGGAGGAGTTAATGAAAAACTGTTTTTT.

The rearrangement joins TRBV7-2 to TRBJ2-7, with 9 positions matching TRBD2. Unmatched junction bases numbered 7, after V lost 4 bases and J lost 0 bases. The CDR3 is made up of 16 amino acids. The V gene's germline CDR1 is SGHTA and CDR2 FQGNSA. This CDR3 reads CASSSLAGLSSYEQYF. In nucleotides, the CDR3 is TGTGCCAGCAGCTCCCTAGCGGGGCTGAGCTCCTACGAGCAGTACTTC.

This chain links TRBV5-1 with TRBJ2-7; 10 positions agree with TRBD2. Germline V CDR1 and CDR2: SGHRS, YFSETQ. The CDR3 runs to 16 residues. V shed 0 bases and J 5 bases; nucleotides not matched to a gene: 8. The CDR3 region has the DNA TGCGCCAGCAGCTTGGAGACAGCGGGAGGGCGACACGAGCAGTACTTC. Its protein product is CASSLETAGGRHEQYF.

CDR3 amino acids: CASSFAGGFNSYTF. The CDR3 DNA is TGTGCCAGCAGTTTCGCAGGGGGCTTTAATAGCTACACCTTC. The rearrangement uses TRBV27 and TRBJ1-2; 8 nucleotides align to TRBD1. The CDR3 has 14 residues. Losses at the gene ends were 3 bases for V and 9 bases for J; bases not matched to a gene: 9. Germline-derived CDR1 and CDR2 are MNHEY and SMNVEV (reference sequence).

The chain carries TRBV5-1 and TRBJ1-1; possibly TRBD1 for D (5 bases). The CDR3 spans 16 residues. Trimming took off 4 bases at V and 5 bases at J, with 21 bases between the two ends. Germline V gene sequence: CDR1 SGHRS, CDR2 YFSETQ. The CDR3 sequence: CASSMTLVRVETEAFF. As DNA, the CDR3 is TGCGCCAGCAGCATGACGTTGGTCAGGGTCGAGACTGAAGCTTTCTTT.

The chain carries TRBV13 and TRBJ1-3, with TRBD1 matching over 7 bases. V gave up 5 bases and J gave up 7 bases; unmatched junction bases: 8. Germline V gives CDR1 PRHDT, CDR2 FYEKMQ (reference sequence). This CDR3 region has 14 residues. In nucleotides, the CDR3 is TGTGCCAGCAGCCCGAGACAGGGAGGTAACACCATATATTTT. This codes for CASSPRQGGNTIYF.

This chain connects TRBV7-6 to TRBJ1-3; D not resolved. Trimming pared 1 base from V and 0 bases from J, leaving 10 bases between. The germline V gene has CDR1 SGHVS and CDR2 FNYEAQ. The CDR3 totals 16 residues. This CDR3 is CASSLGSGLSGNTIYF. Written as DNA, the CDR3 is TGTGCCAGCAGCTTAGGGTCAGGACTCTCTGGAAACACCATATATTTT.

In this sample, this clone turned up once. The chain employs TRBV4-1 and TRBJ1-5; D might be TRBD1 (5 bases). This CDR3 has 17 amino acids. Germline V gene lookup returns CDR1 MGHRA and CDR2 YSYEKL. V lost 0 bases and J 6 bases, leaving 18 bases between the germline ends. The CDR3 DNA reads as TGCGCCAGCAGCCAAGAGGCTGTCGGGGACGGGAGTCAGCCCCAGCATTTT. Protein product: CASSQEAVGDGSQPQHF.

The gene calls are TRBV30 and TRBJ1-5; perhaps TRBD1 as D (6 bases). Per the germline V gene, CDR1 is GTSNPN and CDR2 is SVGIG (reference sequence). Trimming removed 2 bases from V and 4 bases from J, with 15 bases in between. The CDR3 runs to 15 residues. The CDR3 DNA sequence: TGTGCCTGGAGTACCTCAGGGGTGAGGAATCAGCCCCAGCATTTT. This gives the protein CAWSTSGVRNQPQHF.

The chain is built from TRBV11-2 and TRBJ1-2, with D tentatively TRBD1 (5 bases). CDR3 length: 14 amino acids. Trimming left V 5 bases short and J 6 bases short, with 16 bases between. Germline V gene sequence: CDR1 SGHAT, CDR2 FQNNGV. The CDR3 sequence is CASSLLSGAHGYTF. Here the CDR3 DNA reads TGTGCCAGCAGCCTCCTGAGTGGGGCCCATGGCTACACCTTC. Using reference TRBV11-2 and TRBJ1-2 for the parts outside the CDR3, the full variable domain is EAGVAQSPRYKIIEKRQSVAFWCNPISGHATLYWYQQILGQGPKLLIQFQNNGVVDDSQLPKDRFSAERLKGVDSTLKIQPAKLEDSAVYLCASSLLSGAHGYTFGSGTRLTVV.

The chain joins TRBV5-5 to TRBJ2-5; tentative D call: TRBD1 (5 bases). The better agreement between TRBJ2-7 and the DNA end casts doubt on the J call. CDR3 length equals 13 residues. Germline V gives CDR1 SGHKS, CDR2 YYEKEE (reference sequence). The DNA for the CDR3 is TGTGCCAGCAGCTTGAGACAGTCCTACGAGCAGTACTTC. Protein product: CASSLRQSYEQYF.

The V call is TRBV27, the J call TRBJ2-3; 12 bases fit TRBD2. CDR1 is MNHEY and CDR2 is SMNVEV in the germline V gene (reference sequence). This CDR3 is built from 18 residues. After removal of 4 bases from V and 1 base from J, the junction contained 9 bases not matched to a gene. The DNA for the CDR3 is TGTGCCAGCAGTTACCCTAGCGGGAGGGGCTCGGGCACAGATACGCAGTATTTT. It codes for CASSYPSGRGSGTDTQYF.

The chain has TRBV7-3 and TRBJ2-6, with 12 bases matching TRBD1. From germline, CDR1 is SGHTA and CDR2 FQGTGA. CDR3 length: 20 residues. V shed 2 bases, J shed 2 bases, and the junction held 10 bases outside the gene matches. CDR3 loop: CASSLHRPGTGGTGANVLTF. The CDR3 DNA reads TGTGCCAGCAGCTTACACCGTCCCGGGACAGGGGGCACTGGGGCCAACGTCCTGACTTTC.

This clone has only one observation. The rearrangement uses TRBV27 and TRBJ1-5; D uncertain. There are 15 residues in the CDR3. Trimming took 2 bases from V and 0 from J, leaving 8 bases between them. Germline values: CDR1 MNHEY, CDR2 SMNVEV (reference sequence). In nucleotides, the CDR3 is TGTGCCAGCAGTTTAGGCAGTTATAGCAATCAGCCCCAGCATTTT. It codes for CASSLGSYSNQPQHF.

This chain links TRBV6-1 with TRBJ2-7; a possible D gene is TRBD2 (5 bases). This CDR3 has 14 residues. Germline V lookup: CDR1 MNHNS, CDR2 SASEGT. Trimming cost V 2 bases and J 3 bases, with 11 bases left between them. This chain's CDR3 is CASSEHGEIYEQYF. The CDR3 region has the DNA TGTGCCAGCAGTGAACACGGGGAGATCTACGAGCAGTACTTC.

The table lists this clone with a few counts. J is TRBJ1-2 and V is TRBV6-6, with D possibly being TRBD1 (5 bases). CDR1 MNHNY and CDR2 SVGAGI come from the germline V gene (reference sequence). The CDR3 is made up of 14 amino acids. V was clipped by 0 bases and J by 6 bases, with 11 bases between them. CDR3 amino acids: CASSYSSGFDGYTF. The CDR3 DNA sequence: TGTGCCAGCAGTTACTCGTCAGGGTTCGATGGCTACACCTTC.

This clone was observed a handful of times. This chain joins TRBV7-9 and TRBJ1-3, with 9 bases identical to TRBD1. J gave up 3 bases and V 5 bases, and 5 bases lay outside the gene matches. The CDR3 extends over 15 amino acids. Looked up from germline, CDR1 is SEHNR and CDR2 is FQNEAQ (reference sequence). The CDR3 here is CASSTGTGFGNTIYF. In nucleotides, the CDR3 is TGTGCCAGCAGCACAGGGACAGGGTTTGGAAACACCATATATTTT. Together with reference TRBV7-9 and TRBJ1-3, the CDR3 gives the full variable domain: DTGVSQNPRHKITKRGQNVTFRCDPISEHNRLYWYRQTLGQGPEFLTYFQNEAQLEKSRLLSDRFSAERPKGSFSTLEIQRTEQGDSAMYLCASSTGTGFGNTIYFGEGSWLTVV.

V usage is TRBV28 and J usage is TRBJ2-7; possibly TRBD1 for D (5 bases). The CDR3 extends over 12 amino acids. Germline CDR1 MDHEN, CDR2 SYDVKM. Trimming removed 10 bases at V and 3 bases at J, with 13 bases between. The CDR3 DNA reads TGTGCCACGTCGACAGCGATCTACGAGCAGTACTTC. Amino acid sequence: CATSTAIYEQYF.

The chain combines TRBV7-2 with TRBJ2-1; D remains unclear. This CDR3 contains 13 residues. V was pared by 3 bases and J by 2 bases, with 5 bases between. Germline V gene data show CDR1 as SGHTA and CDR2 as FQGNSA. As DNA, the CDR3 is TGTGCCAGCAGCTTCCAAACCTACAATGAGCAGTTCTTC. This translates into CASSFQTYNEQFF.

The chain has TRBV5-4 and TRBJ1-4; D gene ambiguous. V was cut by 0 bases and J by 8 bases, with 11 bases left in between. The CDR3 length is 14 residues. Germline values: CDR1 SGHNT, CDR2 YYREEE (reference sequence). The CDR3 sequence: CASSLDRFREKLFF. CDR3 DNA sequence: TGTGCCAGCAGCTTGGACCGGTTCCGGGAAAAACTGTTTTTT.

The V gene is TRBV28, the J gene TRBJ2-7; 8 positions agree with TRBD1. The germline gives CDR1 MDHEN, CDR2 SYDVKM. This CDR3 comprises 17 residues. Trimming removed 7 bases from V and 3 bases from J; junction bases left unmatched: 17. The CDR3 coding sequence is TGTGCCAGCACAATAGGAGGGGCCCGACAGGGGTACTACGAGCAGTACTTC. Protein product: CASTIGGARQGYYEQYF.

V and J are TRBV6-1 and TRBJ1-4; 7 bases agree with TRBD1. V lost 7 bases, J lost 4 bases, and 6 bases stayed unmatched. The CDR3 covers 14 residues. Germline CDR1 reads MNHNS; CDR2 reads SASEGT. The chain's CDR3 is CASTTGQLNEKLFF. In nucleotides, the CDR3 is TGTGCCAGCACGACGGGACAGCTTAATGAAAAACTGTTTTTT.

By share of the sample, this clone is medium-sized. V gene TRBV5-6 combines with J gene TRBJ1-5; D may be TRBD1 (6 bases). The germline V gene has CDR1 SGHDT and CDR2 YYEEEE. V was clipped by 3 bases and J by 4 bases, with 11 bases between them. This CDR3 comprises 14 residues. CDR3 in DNA: TGTGCCAGCAGCTCACGGGACATTAATCAGCCCCAGCATTTT. Amino acids: CASSSRDINQPQHF.

The chain is built from TRBV28 and TRBJ1-2; TRBD1 aligns across 8 bases. The J segment lost 4 bases and the V segment lost 8 bases, leaving 9 bases of the junction unmatched. Germline CDR1 reads MDHEN; CDR2 reads SYDVKM. The CDR3 has 14 residues. The CDR3 bases are TGTGCCAGCGTTGTCGGACAGGGTGGCTATGGCTACACCTTC. This translates into CASVVGQGGYGYTF.

This rearrangement joins TRBV28 to TRBJ2-1, with unresolved D. CDR1 MDHEN and CDR2 SYDVKM come from the germline V gene. The V and J ends lost 6 bases and 15 bases respectively, with 18 bases between them. This CDR3 is built from 12 residues. The CDR3 DNA sequence: TGTGCCAGCAGCGGAAGACTCGCCCCCCGGTTCTTC. Its protein product is CASSGRLAPRFF.

Here the CDR3 reads CSVEVSDSAEAFF. The CDR3 DNA is TGCAGCGTTGAAGTCTCCGATAGTGCTGAAGCTTTCTTT. The chain has TRBV29-1 and TRBJ1-1; D remains unclear. Germline assignment: CDR1 SQVTM and CDR2 ANQGSEA. This CDR3 is 13 amino acids long. Trimming took off 1 base at V and 6 bases at J, with 12 bases between the two ends.